This is a list of T cell receptor beta chains from one sample in a study of CXCR3-negative and CXCR3-positive naive CD8 T cells. TCRdb re-called the 5' RACE reads, yielding one record per CDR3 amino acid sequence without DNA. This sample contains some 53,000 distinct CDR3 sequences. Sample: naive CXCR3+ CD8+ T cells from blood. These receptors were obtained from a human donor in good health. Some clones in this sample may be carry-over from other donors' samples. Each CDR3 is given with its conserved first and last residue. The order of the fields is V gene, J gene, CDR3 protein.

TRBV14	TRBJ2-7	CASSQPLVEMGQGTNYEQYF
TRBV9	TRBJ2-3	CASSVAEGSTDTQYF
TRBV20-1	TRBJ2-5	CSADMAAQGRETQYF
TRBV12-3/TRBV12-4	TRBJ2-1	CASSSPGPGDEQFF
TRBV6-6	TRBJ1-1	CASSYLGGTYEAFF
TRBV5-5	TRBJ2-2	CASSRGPHSSNTGELFF
TRBV12-3/TRBV12-4	TRBJ1-1	CASSFPDSEAFF
TRBV6-2/TRBV6-3	TRBJ1-5	CASSYSGNNQPQHF
TRBV6-6	TRBJ2-7	CASSLLSEQYF
TRBV28	TRBJ2-1	CASSRQPVEQFF
TRBV4-3	TRBJ1-1	CASSLILGTTNTEAFF
TRBV20-1	TRBJ2-1	CSAPPHGGVDNEQFF
TRBV29-1	TRBJ1-2	CSVVSVNYGYTF